These 20 T cell receptor beta chains were all obtained from the same sample, sequenced in a study of T-cell reconstitution after alpha-beta-depleted transplantation in children. This sample's TCRbeta library carried unique molecular identifier barcodes. One entry per CDR3 protein results from TCRdb running MiXCR on the PCR reads. The sample consists of some 240,000 distinct CDR3 sequences, around 11% of them appearing once. This sample comprised PBMCs from the stem cell graft donor, obtained from the stem cell graft. These receptors all come from a human donor who donated a stem cell graft to a child with acute lymphoblastic leukemia.

Only a few counts were recorded for this clonotype. A read error may produce the germline difference seen at one junction end. This chain connects TRBV3-1 to TRBJ1-2, with TRBD1 identical over 7 bases. This CDR3 has 15 residues. CDR1 is LGHDT and CDR2 is YNNKEL in the germline V gene (reference sequence). The CDR3 coding sequence is TGTGCCAGCTGCCAAGGTGGGACAGTTAACTATGGCTACACCTTC. Protein sequence: CASCQGGTVNYGYTF.

This clonotype has a count of ten or more. This chain uses TRBV27 with TRBJ1-5; 9 positions match TRBD1. The CDR3 sequence is 15 residues long. The germline V gene has CDR1 MNHEY and CDR2 SMNVEV (reference sequence). With V trimmed by 5 bases and J by 4 bases, 6 bases remained unmatched. This CDR3 is CASSLLGQGNQPQHF. The CDR3 DNA sequence: TGTGCCAGCAGTCTATTGGGACAGGGAAATCAGCCCCAGCATTTT.

This clonotype came up many times. The J gene is TRBJ1-2, the V gene TRBV5-1; D not resolved. This CDR3 region has 18 residues. Germline V gene data show CDR1 as SGHRS and CDR2 as YFSETQ. The V end lost 3 bases, the J end lost 0 bases, and 21 bases lay between the germline ends. The CDR3 sequence is CASSSPRRDRKANYGYTF. For the CDR3, the DNA is TGCGCCAGCAGCTCGCCTAGGAGGGATAGGAAAGCTAACTATGGCTACACCTTC.

This clonotype was detected many times. The rearrangement uses TRBV6-6 and TRBJ2-7; D is ambiguous. Trimming stripped 6 bases from V and 0 bases from J, with 6 bases between. Germline CDR1 is MNHNY and CDR2 is SVGAGI (reference sequence). This CDR3 comprises 12 residues. The DNA for the CDR3 is TGTGCCAGCAGGGCAACCTCCTACGAGCAGTACTTC. Protein product: CASRATSYEQYF.

In this sample, this clonotype turned up many times. V usage is TRBV9 and J usage is TRBJ2-1; tentative D call: TRBD2 (6 bases). The CDR3 runs 16 residues. The germline V gene has CDR1 SGDLS and CDR2 YYNGEE. V shed 4 bases and J shed 7 bases, with 21 bases lying between them. CDR3 coding DNA: TGTGCCAGCAGCTTTGCTACTAGCACCCTTGAGAATGAGCAGTTCTTC. Protein sequence: CASSFATSTLENEQFF.

This clonotype came up many times. The chain employs TRBV27 and TRBJ2-7, with 7 positions matching TRBD1. Germline V gives CDR1 MNHEY, CDR2 SMNVEV (reference sequence). The CDR3 length is 14 residues. The J segment lost 5 bases and the V segment lost 3 bases, leaving 7 bases of the junction unmatched. The CDR3, as DNA: TGTGCCAGCAGTTTCACTGACAGGGCCCACGAGCAGTACTTC. It codes for CASSFTDRAHEQYF.

This clonotype was recorded a few times. The chain combines TRBV18 with TRBJ2-7; 9 nucleotides line up with TRBD1. V was pared by 7 bases and J by 4 bases, with 11 bases of the junction left unmatched. The CDR3 runs to 15 residues. Germline V gene sequence: CDR1 KGHSH, CDR2 LQKENI. CDR3: CASLRSGTGRYEQYF. In DNA form, the CDR3 reads TGTGCCAGCTTGCGATCCGGGACAGGGAGATACGAGCAGTACTTC. The whole variable domain, filled in from reference TRBV18 and TRBJ2-7, reads NAGVMQNPRHLVRRRGQEARLRCSPMKGHSHVYWYRQLPEEGLKFMVYLQKENIIDESGMPKERFSAEFPKEGPSILRIQQVVRGDSAAYFCASLRSGTGRYEQYFGPGTRLTVT.

Ten or more counts support this clonotype. V usage is TRBV12-3 or TRBV12-4 and J usage is TRBJ2-2; D gene ambiguous. The ends were cut back, 4 bases at V and 9 bases at J, with 12 bases in the middle. This CDR3 is 13 amino acids long. CDR3 coding DNA: TGTGCCAGCAGTTCCGGGCCAGGCCGGGAGCTGTTTTTT. This sequence encodes CASSSGPGRELFF.

This chain connects TRBV29-1 to TRBJ2-2, with no clear D. This CDR3 has 13 amino acids. Trimming left V 3 bases short and J 1 base short, with 6 bases between. CDR1 is SQVTM and CDR2 is ANQGSEA in the germline V gene. As DNA, the CDR3 is TGCAGCGTTGACCAAGAGAACACCGGGGAGCTGTTTTTT. It translates to CSVDQENTGELFF.

Note on this clonotype: A much larger clone is a single base away; this may be a read error. The chain links TRBV7-9 to TRBJ2-4; D ambiguous. Per germline, CDR1 SEHNR and CDR2 FQNEAQ (reference sequence). This CDR3 has 13 residues. CDR3 nucleotides: TGTGCCAGCAGTGGGGTAACCAAAACCATTCAGTACTTC. It translates to CASSGVTKTIQYF.

At least ten counts were recorded for this clonotype. The chain employs TRBV3-1 and TRBJ2-7; unclear D gene. The CDR3 consists of 12 residues. Trimming left V 1 base short and J 3 bases short, with 4 bases between. CDR1 LGHDT and CDR2 YNNKEL come from the germline V gene (reference sequence). The CDR3 spells CASSQGIYEQYF. The DNA of the CDR3 is TGTGCCAGCAGCCAAGGGATCTACGAGCAGTACTTC.

This clonotype was detected many times. This chain uses TRBV20-1 with TRBJ1-1, with D hard to call. Germline values: CDR1 DFQATT, CDR2 SNEGSKA (reference sequence). The CDR3 runs 10 residues. V dropped 4 bases and J dropped 11 bases, with 11 bases sitting between them. CDR3 protein: CSAISRWAFF. The CDR3, as DNA: TGCAGTGCTATTTCCCGTTGGGCTTTCTTT.

This clonotype was counted many times. This sequence joins TRBV5-1 and TRBJ1-5, with D possibly being TRBD1 (5 bases). In germline, CDR1 is SGHRS, CDR2 YFSETQ. With 0 bases removed from V and 5 bases from J, the gap between germline ends came to 12 bases. The CDR3 has 15 amino acids. CDR3 DNA sequence: TGCGCCAGCAGCTTGGAGGGCAGGGATGATCAGCCCCAGCATTTT. This gives the protein CASSLEGRDDQPQHF.

The chain is built from TRBV10-3 and TRBJ2-7, with D perhaps assigned TRBD1 or TRBD2 (5 bases each). Trimming cost V 10 bases and J 5 bases, with 9 bases left between them. The CDR3 contains 10 residues. CDR1 is ENHRY and CDR2 is SYGVKD in the germline V gene. This chain's CDR3 is CATRGHEQYF. CDR3 bases: TGTGCCACCCGGGGCCACGAGCAGTACTTC.

The table lists this clonotype with many counts. The chain recombines TRBV12-3 or TRBV12-4 with TRBJ2-2; D not certain. CDR3 size: 14 residues. Trimming left V 6 bases short and J 6 bases short, with 14 bases between. CDR3 sequence (DNA): TGTGCCAGCAGCCCCCGTCGGGCGGCCGGGGAGCTGTTTTTT. The encoded protein is CASSPRRAAGELFF.

This clonotype was recorded many times. The chain uses TRBV9 and TRBJ2-4; 9 bases map to TRBD1. CDR3 length: 16 amino acids. Per germline, CDR1 SGDLS and CDR2 YYNGEE. V was pared by 2 bases and J by 1 base, with 4 bases of the junction left unmatched. The CDR3 DNA is TGTGCCAGCAGCGTCACAGGGGGCTCCGCCAAAAACATTCAGTACTTC. As protein: CASSVTGGSAKNIQYF. Full variable domain (outside the CDR3, taken from reference TRBV9 and TRBJ2-4): DSGVTQTPKHLITATGQRVTLRCSPRSGDLSVYWYQQSLDQGLQFLIQYYNGEERAKGNILERFSAQQFPDLHSELNLSSLELGDSALYFCASSVTGGSAKNIQYFGAGTRLSVL.

There are many counts of this clonotype. This chain connects TRBV5-1 to TRBJ1-4; a weak D match, TRBD1 (5 bases). CDR1 and CDR2 from the germline V gene are SGHRS and YFSETQ. Trimming cost V 1 base and J 8 bases, with 12 bases left between them. The CDR3 length is 14 residues. CDR3 residues: CASSLRGATEKLFF. As DNA, the CDR3 is TGCGCCAGCAGCTTGCGGGGCGCGACCGAAAAACTGTTTTTT.

This clonotype appeared many times. The chain combines TRBV12-3 or TRBV12-4 with TRBJ1-2; 7 bases fit TRBD1. J was trimmed by 0 bases and V by 7 bases; bases with no gene match: 5. The CDR3 spans 14 residues. As DNA, the CDR3 is TGTGCCAGCACTCCAGGGGGATCTAACTATGGCTACACCTTC. Protein: CASTPGGSNYGYTF.

This clonotype was observed a handful of times. V usage is TRBV28 and J usage is TRBJ2-3; 10 bases map to TRBD2. CDR3 length: 21 residues. With 6 bases clipped from V and 0 bases from J, the junction kept 21 bases outside the gene matches. In germline, CDR1 is MDHEN, CDR2 SYDVKM. The DNA of the CDR3 is TGTGCCAGCAGCACCCCAGGTAGCGGGAGGTCCCTTTCGTCTAGCACAGATACGCAGTATTTT. It is translated as CASSTPGSGRSLSSSTDTQYF. Using reference TRBV28 and TRBJ2-3 for the parts outside the CDR3, the full variable domain is DVKVTQSSRYLVKRTGEKVFLECVQDMDHENMFWYRQDPGLGLRLIYFSYDVKMKEKGDIPEGYSVSREKKERFSLILESASTNQTSMYLCASSTPGSGRSLSSSTDTQYFGPGTRLTVL.

This clonotype appeared once. This clone may be a read error of a much larger clone one base away. The chain uses TRBV19 and TRBJ1-1; D not resolved. From germline, CDR1 is LNHDA and CDR2 SQIVND (reference sequence). CDR3 size: 13 residues. CDR3 protein: CASSKDGNTGAFF. The CDR3 coding sequence is TGTGCCAGTTCTAAAGACGGGAACACTGGAGCTTTCTTT.